One and the same sample provided the 18 T cell receptor beta chains below, sequenced in a study of blood T cells in healthy people across ages. A second about 7 to 12 cycle PCR used barcoded and J-beta primers. One entry per CDR3 protein, called by TCRdb with MiXCR from the 5' RACE reads. The sample consists of around 500,000 distinct CDR3 sequences, roughly a quarter of them appearing once. The same data also went into a second study, on T cells of mothers and their children.

Material for sequencing was blood. These receptors originate from a boy aged 2 to 9 in good health.

The chain joins TRBV9 to TRBJ2-5; D unclear. Trimming pared 3 bases from V and 4 bases from J, leaving 13 bases between. The germline gives CDR1 SGDLS, CDR2 YYNGEE. CDR3 length equals 14 residues. The CDR3 nucleotides are TGTGCCAGCAGCGGGCCGACCCCTGCAGAGACCCAGTACTTC. It translates to CASSGPTPAETQYF.

The chain recombines TRBV27 with TRBJ2-7; possibly TRBD1 for D (5 bases). Germline V gene sequence: CDR1 MNHEY, CDR2 SMNVEV (reference sequence). Trimming left V 1 base short and J 2 bases short, with 12 bases between. The CDR3 loop spans 15 amino acids. As DNA, the CDR3 is TGTGCCAGCAGTTTATTTCGGACACAGACCTACGAGCAGTACTTC. It yields the protein CASSLFRTQTYEQYF.

The V and J genes are TRBV29-1 and TRBJ1-2, with 9 bases aligning to TRBD1. The CDR3 covers 14 residues. V gave up 7 bases and J gave up 8 bases; unmatched junction bases: 14. Germline CDR1 is SQVTM and CDR2 is ANQGSEA. Here the CDR3 reads CSATALTGGFGYTF. For the CDR3, the DNA is TGCAGCGCTACGGCTTTAACAGGGGGCTTCGGCTACACCTTC. Looking up the rest from reference TRBV29-1 and TRBJ1-2 gives the full variable domain: SAVISQKPSRDICQRGTSLTIQCQVDSQVTMMFWYRQQPGQSLTLIATANQGSEATYESGFVIDKFPISRPNLTFSTLTVSNMSPEDSSIYLCSATALTGGFGYTFGSGTRLTVV.

This clonotype was counted between two and nine times. V usage is TRBV3-1 and J usage is TRBJ2-3; D possibly uses TRBD1 or TRBD2 (6 bases each). The CDR3 runs 15 residues. Trimming took off 1 base at V and 7 bases at J, with 15 bases between the two ends. Germline loops: CDR1 LGHDT, CDR2 YNNKEL (reference sequence). The CDR3 loop is CASSQAPGEVHTQYF. Here the CDR3 DNA reads TGTGCCAGCAGCCAAGCCCCAGGGGAGGTTCATACGCAGTATTTT.

The chain joins TRBV2 to TRBJ1-1; 10 positions agree with TRBD1. This CDR3 is 18 amino acids long. CDR1 is SNHLY, CDR2 FYNNEI, per germline. J lost 0 bases, V lost 3 bases, and 10 bases had no gene match. The CDR3 DNA follows: TGTGCCAGCAGTGATAGTAAAGGACAGGGGGATCTGAACACTGAAGCTTTCTTT. Residues: CASSDSKGQGDLNTEAFF.

This chain uses TRBV6-2 or TRBV6-3 with TRBJ2-1; 8 bases match TRBD2. This CDR3 contains 15 residues. Germline lookup yields CDR1 MNHEY and CDR2 SVGEGT. V dropped 4 bases and J dropped 2; count of bases not matched to a gene: 4. CDR3 coding DNA: TGTGCCAGCAGTTCGGTAGCGGGACCCTACAATGAGCAGTTCTTC. It encodes CASSSVAGPYNEQFF.

The J gene is TRBJ2-5, the V gene TRBV9; possible D gene TRBD1, 5 bases. The CDR3 has 15 residues. Deletions cut 3 bases from V and 3 bases from J, with 15 bases between. The germline CDR1 and CDR2 sequences are SGDLS and YYNGEE. In DNA, the CDR3 is TGTGCCAGCAGCGCACCAGTAGGGGCGGAAGAGACCCAGTACTTC. This codes for CASSAPVGAEETQYF.

The V and J genes are TRBV5-6 and TRBJ1-1, with D unclear. Germline V lookup: CDR1 SGHDT, CDR2 YYEEEE. The CDR3 is made up of 13 amino acids. The V gene lost 1 base and the J gene lost 8 bases, with 12 bases spanning the gap. The CDR3 region is CASSLNPELEAFF. The CDR3 DNA follows: TGTGCCAGCAGCTTGAATCCGGAGCTGGAAGCTTTCTTT. Full variable domain (remainder filled in from reference TRBV5-6 and TRBJ1-1): DAGVTQSPTHLIKTRGQQVTLRCSPKSGHDTVSWYQQALGQGPQFIFQYYEEEERQRGNFPDRFSGHQFPNYSSELNVNALLLGDSALYLCASSLNPELEAFFGQGTRLTVV.

This clonotype appeared a single time. The chain's CDR3 is CASCEAGSPLLYNEQFF. The CDR3 nucleotides are TGCGCCAGCTGCGAAGCGGGGAGTCCCCTCCTCTACAATGAGCAGTTCTTC. The chain joins TRBV5-1 to TRBJ2-1, with 7 bases identical to TRBD2. Germline loops: CDR1 SGHRS, CDR2 YFSETQ. The CDR3 extends over 17 amino acids. The ends lost 7 bases at V and 3 bases at J; junction bases unmatched: 16. The whole variable domain, remainder taken from reference TRBV5-1 and TRBJ2-1, is KAGVTQTPRYLIKTRGQQVTLSCSPISGHRSVSWYQQTPGQGLQFLFEYFSETQRNKGNFPGRFSGRQFSNSRSEMNVSTLELGDSALYLCASCEAGSPLLYNEQFFGPGTRLTVL.

This chain uses TRBV5-1 with TRBJ2-1; possible D gene TRBD2, 5 bases. The length of the CDR3 is 15 residues. CDR1 is SGHRS and CDR2 is YFSETQ in the germline V gene. The ends were cut back, 0 bases at V and 4 bases at J, with 11 bases in the middle. This chain's CDR3 is CASSLGLNPYNEQFF. CDR3 bases: TGCGCCAGCAGCTTGGGACTAAACCCTTACAATGAGCAGTTCTTC.

This rearrangement joins TRBV5-5 to TRBJ2-3; tentatively, D is TRBD1 or TRBD2 (6 bases each). Germline CDR1 is SGHKS and CDR2 is YYEKEE (reference sequence). This CDR3 comprises 17 residues. The V end was cut by 0 bases, the J end by 1 base, with 15 bases between. CDR3 nucleotide sequence: TGTGCCAGCAGCTTGGATGATCGGGGGCGAGGCACAGATACGCAGTATTTT. Protein sequence: CASSLDDRGRGTDTQYF.

The chain combines TRBV7-8 with TRBJ1-5, with TRBD1 matching 11 bases. This CDR3 has 17 amino acids. Germline CDR1 reads SGHVS; CDR2 reads FQNEAQ. J gave up 3 bases and V 1 base, and 5 bases lay outside the gene matches. The CDR3 sequence is CASSLVWTGGNNQPQHF. CDR3 in DNA: TGTGCCAGCAGCTTAGTTTGGACAGGGGGCAACAATCAGCCCCAGCATTTT.

The chain uses TRBV7-8 and TRBJ2-3; no firm D call. The CDR3 consists of 16 residues. Looked up from germline, CDR1 is SGHVS and CDR2 is FQNEAQ. The ends were cut back, 1 base at V and 1 base at J, with 12 bases in the middle. The CDR3 DNA follows: TGTGCCAGCAGCTTAGAAAGATTGAGTCGCACAGATACGCAGTATTTT. It specifies CASSLERLSRTDTQYF. The full variable domain, rest sourced from reference TRBV7-8 and TRBJ2-3, is GAGVSQSPRYKVAKRGQDVALRCDPISGHVSLFWYQQALGQGPEFLTYFQNEAQLDKSGLPSDRFFAERPEGSVSTLKIQRTQQEDSAVYLCASSLERLSRTDTQYFGPGTRLTVL.

This clonotype came up a few times. The chain carries TRBV15 and TRBJ2-5; TRBD2 matches 9 bases. The J call may be faulty, since TRBJ2-7 better matches the DNA end. CDR1 LNHNV and CDR2 YYDKDF come from the germline V gene (reference sequence). The CDR3 covers 18 residues. The CDR3 reads CATSRSGGLAGHQNEQYF. The DNA for the CDR3 is TGTGCCACCAGCAGATCTGGGGGGCTAGCGGGGCACCAGAACGAGCAGTACTTC.

In this sample, this clonotype turned up a few times. J is TRBJ1-5 and V is TRBV6-6; 9 bases match TRBD1. Germline CDR1 is MNHNY and CDR2 is SVGAGI (reference sequence). The CDR3 consists of 16 residues. V trimming: 7 bases; J trimming: 1 base; junction bases outside the gene matches: 8. DNA for the CDR3: TGTGCCAGCATTCAAGGACAGGGGAGAAGCAATCAGCCCCAGCATTTT. Its protein is CASIQGQGRSNQPQHF.

This clonotype occurred a few times. This rearrangement joins TRBV12-3 or TRBV12-4 to TRBJ2-3; no clear D. The CDR3 sequence is 11 residues long. V lost 4 bases and J 11 bases, leaving 10 bases between the germline ends. CDR3 in amino acids: CASSSRIRQYF. The CDR3, as DNA: TGTGCCAGCAGTTCTAGAATCCGGCAGTATTTT.

This clonotype has just a few counts. DNA of the CDR3: TGTGCCAGCAGTTACCGGGAGGAGGGAACCGGGGAGCTGTTTTTT. Its translation is CASSYREEGTGELFF. The chain joins TRBV6-2 or TRBV6-3 to TRBJ2-2; 7 bases map to TRBD2. This CDR3 is built from 15 residues. The J segment lost 5 bases and the V segment lost 2 bases, leaving 5 bases of the junction unmatched. Per the germline V gene, CDR1 is MNHEY and CDR2 is SVGEGT.

Details on this clonotype: Mismatch with germline at one junction end may stem from a read error. The rearrangement uses TRBV5-1 and TRBJ2-4, with TRBD2 as a possible D gene (6 bases). Germline CDR1 SGHRS, CDR2 YFSETQ. The CDR3 is made up of 12 amino acids. The CDR3, as DNA: TGCGCCAGCAGCGGAACTAGCAACATTCAGTGCTTC. It yields the protein CASSGTSNIQCF.